Listed below are T cell receptor beta chains from one sample, sequenced in a study of human T cells and chemical hapten exposure. From the 5' RACE reads, TCRdb called clonotypes with MiXCR, one entry per CDR3 protein. The sample has 130,000 or so distinct CDR3 sequences, about 4.3% seen once; the top ten hold about 1.3%. The receptors were gathered from a female donor in good health. The CDR3 runs from the conserved cysteine through the conserved F or W. A D gene is named only where the DNA matches it firmly. A row's size may be missing; if present it is once, few, many or a size class.

J: TRBJ2-7
D: TRBD1
size: many
V: TRBV29-1
DNA: TGCAGCGTTGAACGGGCGGGCAGGGGGCTCTACGAGCAGTACTTC
CDR3: CSVERAGRGLYEQYF

J: TRBJ2-6
D: -
size: many
V: TRBV7-2
DNA: TGTGCCAGCAGCTTAATAGCGGCCGGGGCCAACGTCCTGACTTTC
CDR3: CASSLIAAGANVLTF

J: TRBJ1-5
D: TRBD1
size: many
V: TRBV4-1
DNA: TGCGCCAGCAGCCAGGTAGACAGGGGCAATCAGCCCCAGCATTTT
CDR3: CASSQVDRGNQPQHF

J: TRBJ2-3
D: -
size: many
V: TRBV5-5
DNA: TGTGCCAGCAGCTTGGTGTTGGCGGGACCTAGCACAGATACGCAGTATTTT
CDR3: CASSLVLAGPSTDTQYF

J: TRBJ1-1
D: TRBD1
size: many
V: TRBV5-4
DNA: TGTGCCAGCAGCTACAAGCAGGGGGGAGGAACTGAAGCTTTCTTT
CDR3: CASSYKQGGGTEAFF

J: TRBJ2-3
D: -
size: many
V: TRBV12-3/TRBV12-4
DNA: TGTGCCAGCAGCCGGGCGGCGGGAGATACGCAGTATTTT
CDR3: CASSRAAGDTQYF

J: TRBJ2-2
D: -
size: many
V: TRBV18
DNA: TGTGCCAGCTCTTCCGGGACCCAGAACACCGGGGAGCTGTTTTTT
CDR3: CASSSGTQNTGELFF

J: TRBJ1-2
D: -
size: many
V: TRBV20-1
DNA: TGCAGTGCTTCGTCCACCTTGGACGGGGATGGGAACTATGGCTACACCTTC
CDR3: CSASSTLDGDGNYGYTF

J: TRBJ1-5
D: -
size: many
V: TRBV2
DNA: TGTGCCAGCAACCAGAGGGTTGGCAATCAGCCCCAGCATTTT
CDR3: CASNQRVGNQPQHF

J: TRBJ1-2
D: TRBD1
size: many
V: TRBV5-4
DNA: TGTGCCAGCAGCTCCCTGGACAGGGGGCGCGGCTACACCTTC
CDR3: CASSSLDRGRGYTF

J: TRBJ2-2
D: TRBD1
size: few
V: TRBV2
DNA: TGTGCCAGCCGGCCACAGGGGCGTCGGAACACCGGGGAGCTGTTTTTT
CDR3: CASRPQGRRNTGELFF

J: TRBJ1-6
D: -
size: few
V: TRBV12-3/TRBV12-4
DNA: TGTGCCAGCAGTTTACGGACAGACAATTCACCCCTCCACTTT
CDR3: CASSLRTDNSPLHF

J: TRBJ2-7
D: TRBD2
size: many
V: TRBV20-1
DNA: TGCAGTGCGAGACTAGCGGGGGGGCCGAACGCCTACGAGCAGTACTTC
CDR3: CSARLAGGPNAYEQYF

J: TRBJ2-1
D: -
size: few
V: TRBV15
DNA: TGTGCCACCAATGTCCGGGGAAGCTCCTACAATGAGCAGTTCTTC
CDR3: CATNVRGSSYNEQFF

J: TRBJ1-2
D: -
size: few
V: TRBV2
DNA: TGTGCCAGCAGTGAAGCAGAAAGCTATGGCTACACCTTC
CDR3: CASSEAESYGYTF

J: TRBJ2-7
D: -
size: many
V: TRBV27
DNA: TGTGCCAGCGGGGTAGGGAACGAGCAGTACTTC
CDR3: CASGVGNEQYF

J: TRBJ2-7
D: -
size: many
V: TRBV2
DNA: TGTGCCAGCAGCAGACAGACTTCCTACGAGCAGTACTTC
CDR3: CASSRQTSYEQYF

J: TRBJ1-1
D: TRBD1
size: many
V: TRBV5-5
DNA: TGTGCCAGCAGCTTCCGAGGACAGGCTGCCAACACTGAAGCTTTCTTT
CDR3: CASSFRGQAANTEAFF

J: TRBJ2-5
D: -
size: many
V: TRBV7-8
DNA: TGTGCCAGCAAACCCCTCTGGGGGGCGTTGAAAGAGACCCAGTACTTC
CDR3: CASKPLWGALKETQYF

J: TRBJ2-3
D: -
size: -
V: TRBV3-1
DNA: TGTGCCAGCAGCTATATAGCGGTGGGGACTAGCACAGATACGCAGTATTTT
CDR3: CASSYIAVGTSTDTQYF

J: TRBJ1-3
D: -
size: many
V: TRBV7-2
DNA: TGTGCCAGCAGCCCCCTTCAGGGTTACTCTGGAAACACCATATATTTT
CDR3: CASSPLQGYSGNTIYF

J: TRBJ2-1
D: -
size: many
V: TRBV10-3
DNA: TGTGCCATCAGTGAGGCGACAGGATCCTACAATGAGCAGTTCTTC
CDR3: CAISEATGSYNEQFF

J: TRBJ2-3
D: -
size: many
V: TRBV11-2
DNA: TGTGCCAGCAGCCCCGGGCGGCTAAGAGATACGCAGTATTTT
CDR3: CASSPGRLRDTQYF

J: TRBJ2-1
D: TRBD2
size: many
V: TRBV6-1
DNA: TGTGCCAGCAGTGAATGGGGGGGGATCGGTGAGCAGTTCTTC
CDR3: CASSEWGGIGEQFF